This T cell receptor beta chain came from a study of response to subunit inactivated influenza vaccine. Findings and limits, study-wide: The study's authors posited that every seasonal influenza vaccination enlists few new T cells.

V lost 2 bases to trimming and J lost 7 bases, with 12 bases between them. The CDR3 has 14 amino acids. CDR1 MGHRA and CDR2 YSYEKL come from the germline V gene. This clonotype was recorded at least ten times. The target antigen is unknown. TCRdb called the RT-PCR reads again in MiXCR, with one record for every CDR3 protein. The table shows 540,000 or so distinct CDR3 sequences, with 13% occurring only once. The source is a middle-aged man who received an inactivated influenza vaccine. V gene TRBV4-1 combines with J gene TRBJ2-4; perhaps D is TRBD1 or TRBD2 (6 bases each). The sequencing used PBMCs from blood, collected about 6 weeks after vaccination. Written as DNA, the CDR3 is TGCGCCAGCAGCCAACCTCAGGGGAGGAACATTCAGTACTTC. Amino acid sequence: CASSQPQGRNIQYF.